This passage covers 12 T cell receptor beta chains from one sample sequenced in a study of kidney transplant recipient with SARS-CoV-2 infection. TCRdb recomputed calls from the reads with MiXCR, one row per CDR3 protein. The table has under 300,000 distinct CDR3 sequences, roughly 26% seen once. Specimen: a blood sample, collected at baseline and between days 110 and 120 from a kidney transplant recipient. The receptors originated from a male patient in his thirties who had COVID-19 and was a kidney transplant recipient. Part of the T cells may come from the graft donor.

Details on this clonotype: This may be a read error: a much more frequent sequence differs by one nucleotide. V usage is TRBV19 and J usage is TRBJ1-5, with 11 nucleotides matching TRBD1. CDR1 is LNHDA and CDR2 is SQIVND in the germline V gene (reference sequence). The CDR3 is made up of 16 amino acids. The CDR3: CASSRTGGKSNQPRHF. In nucleotides, the CDR3 is TGTGCCAGTAGTAGGACAGGGGGCAAGAGCAATCAGCCCCGGCATTTT.

This clonotype was counted ten times or more. The chain joins TRBV3-1 to TRBJ2-5, with TRBD2 matching over 9 bases. J was trimmed by 5 bases and V by 5 bases; bases with no gene match: 15. The CDR3 loop spans 17 amino acids. CDR1 is LGHDT and CDR2 is YNNKEL in the germline V gene (reference sequence). The CDR3 nucleotides read TGTGCCAGCAGCTACCGCGGGTCTAGCGGGGTTTGGGAGACCCAGTACTTC. Encoded protein: CASSYRGSSGVWETQYF.

This clonotype appeared a few times. The rearrangement joins TRBV7-8 to TRBJ1-2; no clear D gene. The CDR3 length is 17 residues. V lost 5 bases and J lost 4, with 23 bases in between. The germline V gene encodes CDR1 SGHVS and CDR2 FQNEAQ. The CDR3 region is CASSVVMFTRKTYGYTF. The CDR3 nucleotides are TGTGCCAGCAGCGTCGTAATGTTTACCCGAAAGACCTATGGCTACACCTTC. The variable domain in full, completed from reference TRBV7-8 and TRBJ1-2, reads GAGVSQSPRYKVAKRGQDVALRCDPISGHVSLFWYQQALGQGPEFLTYFQNEAQLDKSGLPSDRFFAERPEGSVSTLKIQRTQQEDSAVYLCASSVVMFTRKTYGYTFGSGTRLTVV.

This clonotype was counted ten times or more. This sequence joins TRBV19 and TRBJ2-7; perhaps TRBD1 as D (5 bases). The length of the CDR3 is 14 residues. V gave up 5 bases and J gave up 5 bases, with 16 bases separating them. Germline V gene sequence: CDR1 LNHDA, CDR2 SQIVND (reference sequence). In DNA form, the CDR3 reads TGTGCCAGTAGTCATGGAGAGACAGCCGACGAGCAGTACTTC. This translates into CASSHGETADEQYF.

Concerning this clonotype itself: Given a much more abundant clone one base away, this may be a read error. The chain combines TRBV10-3 with TRBJ1-6, with TRBD1 as a possible D gene (5 bases). Between the trimmed V and J ends, which lost 8 bases and 5 bases, there was a span of 22 bases. Germline CDR1 and CDR2: ENHRY and SYGVKD. This CDR3 is built from 17 residues. The CDR3 coding sequence is TGTGCCATCCGCGCCAGCCCCGGCAGGGTGGATAATTCACCCCTCCACTTT. It translates to CAIRASPGRVDNSPLHF.

Concerning this clonotype itself: A single base separates this from a much larger clone, so it may be a read error. This chain links TRBV29-1 with TRBJ2-1; 7 bases are a match to TRBD2. Germline V gene data show CDR1 as SQVTM and CDR2 as ANQGSEA. The CDR3 extends over 14 amino acids. The CDR3 loop reads CSVDVGGSYNERFF. The CDR3 nucleotides are TGCAGCGTTGACGTGGGAGGGTCCTACAATGAGCGGTTCTTC.

This clonotype has a count of ten or more. The genes are TRBV7-2 and TRBJ2-7; D gene unclear. CDR3 length: 12 residues. V was pared by 4 bases and J by 7 bases, with 11 bases between. The germline CDR1 and CDR2 sequences are SGHTA and FQGNSA. The DNA for the CDR3 is TGTGCCAGCAGCTCCGTCCCGCGGGAGCAGTACTTC. It specifies CASSSVPREQYF.

This clonotype was recorded many times. The chain couples TRBV3-1 to TRBJ1-5, with D possibly TRBD1 on 6 matching bases. Germline loops: CDR1 LGHDT, CDR2 YNNKEL (reference sequence). V lost 6 bases and J lost 5, with 14 bases in between. The CDR3 spans 14 residues. This chain's CDR3 is CASRATGSDQPQHF. The CDR3 bases are TGTGCCAGCAGGGCTACAGGGTCAGATCAGCCCCAGCATTTT.

Concerning this clonotype itself: This clone may be a read error of a much larger clone one base away. This sequence joins TRBV7-6 and TRBJ1-2; D unclear. CDR3 length: 17 residues. V lost 8 bases and J lost 4, with 26 bases in between. Germline CDR1 is SGHVS and CDR2 is FNYEAQ. The CDR3 nucleotides read TGTGCCAGCGGCGAATATAATGAATCTCGAAAGACCTATGGCTACACCTTC. Encoded protein: CASGEYNESRKTYGYTF.

This clonotype was found many times. The rearrangement joins TRBV3-1 to TRBJ1-2, with D unclear. This CDR3 region has 17 residues. The ends were cut back, 5 bases at V and 4 bases at J, with 23 bases in the middle. Germline loops: CDR1 LGHDT, CDR2 YNNKEL (reference sequence). DNA for the CDR3: TGTGCCAGCAGCGTGCTGGCCACCCTTCGAAAGACCTATGGCTACACCTTC. Protein sequence: CASSVLATLRKTYGYTF. Filled out from reference TRBV3-1 and TRBJ1-2, the complete variable domain reads DTAVSQTPKYLVTQMGNDKSIKCEQNLGHDTMYWYKQDSKKFLKIMFSYNNKELIINETVPNRFSPKSPDKAHLNLHINSLELGDSAVYFCASSVLATLRKTYGYTFGSGTRLTVV.

This clonotype was seen many times. An end of the junction does not agree with germline; a read error may underlie this. The V gene is TRBV5-4, the J gene TRBJ1-2; D gene uncertain. The germline V gene encodes CDR1 SGHNT and CDR2 YYREEE (reference sequence). The CDR3 spans 16 residues. This CDR3 is CASMPPVPGKTYVYTF. As DNA, the CDR3 is TGTGCCAGCATGCCGCCCGTACCAGGAAAGACCTATGTCTACACCTTC.

At least ten counts were recorded for this clonotype. This chain links TRBV7-3 with TRBJ2-7, with D possibly matching TRBD2 (6 bases). V lost 0 bases and J 5 bases, leaving 14 bases between the germline ends. The germline CDR1 and CDR2 sequences are SGHTA and FQGTGA. There are 15 residues in the CDR3. CDR3 sequence: CASSLTGGVVDEQYF. CDR3 bases: TGTGCCAGCAGCTTAACCGGGGGAGTGGTCGACGAGCAGTACTTC.